This TCR beta chain was recovered during a study of regulatory T cells in long-lasting Graves disease. The germline CDR1 and CDR2 sequences are PRHDT and FYEKMQ (reference sequence). The CDR3 covers 14 residues. Trimming removed 2 bases from V and 1 base from J, with 6 bases in between. Concerning this clonotype: Its antigen remains unknown.

As to time point: persistent/refractory GD, antithyroid drugs over 5 years with positive TRAb. PBMC RNA served as the TCR library source. Study outcomes and limitations: Favored gene segments in persistent disease were TRBV28, TRBJ1-2 and TRBJ2-5.

Arm-PCR of CDR3 regions with iRepertoire HTBI primers generated TCR beta libraries. TCRdb fed the multiplex PCR reads into MiXCR, producing one record per CDR3 protein. The profile shows about 420,000 distinct CDR3 sequences, about a quarter of them singletons. The input for sequencing was peripheral blood mononuclear cells (PBMCs), taken when the disease was refractory, from a patient treated with antithyroid drugs. The receptor was isolated from a female donor with Graves disease. The chain carries TRBV13 and TRBJ2-1; the D is unclear. CDR3 DNA sequence: TGTGCCAGCAGCTTAACGGTATCCTACAATGAGCAGTTCTTC. Its translation is CASSLTVSYNEQFF.